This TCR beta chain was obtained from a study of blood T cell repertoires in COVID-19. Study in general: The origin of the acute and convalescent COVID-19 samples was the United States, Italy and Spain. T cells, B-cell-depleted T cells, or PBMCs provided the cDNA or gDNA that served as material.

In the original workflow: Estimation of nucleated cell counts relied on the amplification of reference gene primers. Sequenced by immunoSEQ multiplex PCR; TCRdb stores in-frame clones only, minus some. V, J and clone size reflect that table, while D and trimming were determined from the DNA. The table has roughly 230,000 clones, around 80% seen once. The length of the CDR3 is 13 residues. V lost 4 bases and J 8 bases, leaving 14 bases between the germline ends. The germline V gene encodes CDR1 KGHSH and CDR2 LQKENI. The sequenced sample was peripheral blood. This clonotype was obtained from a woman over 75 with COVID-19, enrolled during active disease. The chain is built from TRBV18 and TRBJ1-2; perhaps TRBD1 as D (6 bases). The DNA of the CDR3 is TGTGCCAGCTCACATCCAGGGGTAGGAGGCTACACCTTC. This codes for CASSHPGVGGYTF.